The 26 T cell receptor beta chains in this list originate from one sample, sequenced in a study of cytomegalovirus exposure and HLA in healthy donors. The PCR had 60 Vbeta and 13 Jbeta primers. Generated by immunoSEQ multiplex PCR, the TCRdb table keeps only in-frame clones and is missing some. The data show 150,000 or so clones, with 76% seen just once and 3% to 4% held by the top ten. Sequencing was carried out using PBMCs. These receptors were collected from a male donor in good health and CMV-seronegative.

The DNA of the CDR3 is TGTGCCATCACCCCTCCGGGACATACGCAAGAGACCCAGTACTTC. It translates to CAITPPGHTQETQYF. The chain links TRBV28 to TRBJ2-5; the D gene is possibly TRBD1 (6 bases). Trimming shortened V by 10 bases and J by 2 bases, and 20 bases separated the two germline ends. This CDR3 contains 15 residues. In germline, CDR1 is MDHEN, CDR2 SYDVKM.

CDR3 sequence: CASSLHSSGNTDTQYF. For the CDR3, the DNA is TGTGCCAGCAGCTTGCATTCTAGCGGAAACACAGATACGCAGTATTTT. V is TRBV5-8 and J is TRBJ2-3; 7 bases agree with TRBD2. V shed 1 base and J 2 bases; nucleotides not matched to a gene: 7. Germline-derived CDR1 and CDR2 are SGHTS and YDEGEE. The CDR3 totals 16 residues.

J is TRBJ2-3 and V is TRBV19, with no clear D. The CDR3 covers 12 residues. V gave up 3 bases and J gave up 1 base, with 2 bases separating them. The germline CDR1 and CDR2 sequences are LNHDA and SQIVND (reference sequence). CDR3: CASSIGTDTQYF. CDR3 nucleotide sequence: TGTGCCAGTAGTATCGGCACAGATACGCAGTATTTT.

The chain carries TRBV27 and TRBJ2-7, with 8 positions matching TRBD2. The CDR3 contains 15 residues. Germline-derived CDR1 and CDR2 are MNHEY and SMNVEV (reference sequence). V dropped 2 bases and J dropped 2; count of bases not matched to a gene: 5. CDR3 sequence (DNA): TGTGCCAGCAGTTTAGGCAGCGGGAGAGCCTACGAGCAGTACTTC. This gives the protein CASSLGSGRAYEQYF.

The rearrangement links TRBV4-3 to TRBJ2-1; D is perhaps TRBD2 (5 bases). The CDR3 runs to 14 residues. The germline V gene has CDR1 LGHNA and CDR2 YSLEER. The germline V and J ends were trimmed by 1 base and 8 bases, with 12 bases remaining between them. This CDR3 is CASSQVVRGYEQFF. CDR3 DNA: TGCGCCAGCAGCCAAGTGGTACGAGGGTATGAGCAGTTCTTC.

In DNA, the CDR3 is TGTGCCAGCCAACTGGCAGCGGGAGCCGGGGAGCTGTTTTTT. Protein: CASQLAAGAGELFF. The rearrangement joins TRBV27 to TRBJ2-2; TRBD2 matches 8 bases. The germline gives CDR1 MNHEY, CDR2 SMNVEV (reference sequence). J lost 6 bases, V lost 8 bases, and 8 bases had no gene match. The CDR3 length is 14 residues.

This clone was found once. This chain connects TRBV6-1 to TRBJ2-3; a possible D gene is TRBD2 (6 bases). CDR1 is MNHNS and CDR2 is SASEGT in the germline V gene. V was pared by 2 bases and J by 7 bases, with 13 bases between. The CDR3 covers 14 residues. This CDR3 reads CASSETGAQHTQYF. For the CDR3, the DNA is TGTGCCAGCAGTGAAACGGGAGCCCAACATACGCAGTATTTT.

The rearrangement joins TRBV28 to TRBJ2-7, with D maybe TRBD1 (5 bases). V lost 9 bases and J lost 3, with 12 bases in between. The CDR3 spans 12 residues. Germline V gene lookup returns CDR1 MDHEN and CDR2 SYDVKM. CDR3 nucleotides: TGTGCCAGTTTCAGGGATTTCTACGAGCAGTACTTC. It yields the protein CASFRDFYEQYF. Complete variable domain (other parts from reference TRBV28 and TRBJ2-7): DVKVTQSSRYLVKRTGEKVFLECVQDMDHENMFWYRQDPGLGLRLIYFSYDVKMKEKGDIPEGYSVSREKKERFSLILESASTNQTSMYLCASFRDFYEQYFGPGTRLTVT.

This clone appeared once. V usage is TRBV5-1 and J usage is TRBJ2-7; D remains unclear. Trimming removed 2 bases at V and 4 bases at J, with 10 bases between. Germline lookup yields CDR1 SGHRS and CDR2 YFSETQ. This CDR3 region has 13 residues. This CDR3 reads CASSFWLDYEQYF. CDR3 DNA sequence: TGCGCCAGCAGCTTCTGGTTAGATTACGAGCAGTACTTC.

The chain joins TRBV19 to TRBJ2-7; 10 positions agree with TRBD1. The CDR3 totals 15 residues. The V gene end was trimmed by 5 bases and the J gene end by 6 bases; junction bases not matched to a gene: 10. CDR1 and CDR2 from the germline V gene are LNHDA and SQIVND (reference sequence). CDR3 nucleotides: TGTGCCAGTAGTCCTAGGGGACAGGGGATCGGCGAGCAGTACTTC. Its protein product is CASSPRGQGIGEQYF.

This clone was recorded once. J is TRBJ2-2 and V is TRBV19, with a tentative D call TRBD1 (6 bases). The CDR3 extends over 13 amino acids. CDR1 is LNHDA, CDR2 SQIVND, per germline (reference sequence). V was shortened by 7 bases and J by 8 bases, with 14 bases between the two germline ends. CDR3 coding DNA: TGTGCCAGTACCAACGCAGGGGCTGGGGAGCTGTTTTTT. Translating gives CASTNAGAGELFF.

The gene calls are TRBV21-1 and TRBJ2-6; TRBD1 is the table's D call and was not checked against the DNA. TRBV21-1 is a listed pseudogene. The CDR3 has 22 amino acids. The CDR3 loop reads CASSPPARQGANGRSGANVLTF. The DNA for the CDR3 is TGTGCCAGCAGCCCCCCGGCCCGACAGGGGGCGAACGGTCGCTCTGGGGCCAACGTCCTGACTTTC.

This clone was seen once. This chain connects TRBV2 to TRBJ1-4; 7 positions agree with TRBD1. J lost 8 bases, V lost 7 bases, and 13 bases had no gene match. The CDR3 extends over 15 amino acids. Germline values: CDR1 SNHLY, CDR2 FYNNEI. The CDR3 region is CASKKRQGAEEKLFF. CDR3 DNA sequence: TGTGCCAGCAAAAAAAGACAGGGCGCTGAGGAAAAACTGTTTTTT.

Here the CDR3 reads CASTRDSYYEQYF. CDR3 DNA: TGTGCCAGCACCCGGGACAGTTACTACGAGCAGTACTTC. The chain carries TRBV7-2 and TRBJ2-7, with 7 bases identical to TRBD1. CDR3 size: 13 residues. Germline CDR1 SGHTA, CDR2 FQGNSA. Trimming took 7 bases from V and 3 from J; bases not matched to a gene: 6. Full variable domain (missing parts from reference TRBV7-2 and TRBJ2-7): GAGVSQSPSNKVTEKGKDVELRCDPISGHTALYWYRQSLGQGLEFLIYFQGNSAPDKSGLPSDRFSAERTGGSVSTLTIQRTQQEDSAVYLCASTRDSYYEQYFGPGTRLTVT.

CDR3 DNA sequence: TGTGCCATCGCCCCGGGACTATACTACGAGCAGTACTTC. Its translation: CAIAPGLYYEQYF. The J gene is TRBJ2-7, the V gene TRBV6-1, with TRBD2 matching 7 bases. The length of the CDR3 is 13 residues. From germline, CDR1 is MNHNS and CDR2 SASEGT. V shed 10 bases, J shed 3 bases, and the junction held 9 bases outside the gene matches.

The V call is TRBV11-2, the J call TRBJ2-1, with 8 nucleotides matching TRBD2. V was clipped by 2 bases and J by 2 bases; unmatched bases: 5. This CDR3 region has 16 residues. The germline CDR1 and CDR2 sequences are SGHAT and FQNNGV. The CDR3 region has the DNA TGTGCCAGCAGCTTATTTAGCGGGGTTACCTACAATGAGCAGTTCTTC. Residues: CASSLFSGVTYNEQFF.

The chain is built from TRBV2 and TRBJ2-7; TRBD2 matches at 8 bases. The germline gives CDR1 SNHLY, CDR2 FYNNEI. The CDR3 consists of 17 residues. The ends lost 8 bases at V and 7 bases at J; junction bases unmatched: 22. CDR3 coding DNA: TGTGCCAGCCGGAACATCGCCGGGGGGGGGTTCGGGAGTGAGCAGTACTTC. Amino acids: CASRNIAGGGFGSEQYF.

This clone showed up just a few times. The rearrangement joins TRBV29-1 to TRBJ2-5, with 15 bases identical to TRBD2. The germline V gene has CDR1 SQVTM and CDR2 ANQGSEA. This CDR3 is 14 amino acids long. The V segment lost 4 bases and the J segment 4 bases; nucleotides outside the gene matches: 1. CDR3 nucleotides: TGCAGCGTTGGGGGACTAGCGGGGGGAGAGACCCAGTACTTC. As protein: CSVGGLAGGETQYF.

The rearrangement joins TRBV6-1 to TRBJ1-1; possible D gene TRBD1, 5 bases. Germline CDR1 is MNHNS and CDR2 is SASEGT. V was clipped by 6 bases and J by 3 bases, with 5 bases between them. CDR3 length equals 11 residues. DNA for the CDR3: TGTGCCAGCAGGGGGCACACTGAAGCTTTCTTT. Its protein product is CASRGHTEAFF.

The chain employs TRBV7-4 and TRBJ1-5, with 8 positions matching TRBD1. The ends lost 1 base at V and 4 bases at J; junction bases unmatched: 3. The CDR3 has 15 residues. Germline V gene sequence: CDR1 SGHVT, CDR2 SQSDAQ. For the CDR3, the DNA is TGTGCCAGCAGCTTAGGACAGGGGCGGAATCAGCCCCAGCATTTT. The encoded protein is CASSLGQGRNQPQHF.

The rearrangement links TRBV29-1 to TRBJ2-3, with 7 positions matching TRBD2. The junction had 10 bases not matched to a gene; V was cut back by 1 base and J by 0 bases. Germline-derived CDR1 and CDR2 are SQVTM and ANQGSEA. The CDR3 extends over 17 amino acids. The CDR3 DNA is TGCAGCGTTGAAGGGGAGAAGGGCGGGGGTAGCACAGATACGCAGTATTTT. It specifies CSVEGEKGGGSTDTQYF.

CDR3 nucleotide sequence: TGCGCCAGCAGCCCCACAGGGTTGAACACTGAAGCTTTCTTT. Protein sequence: CASSPTGLNTEAFF. The chain is built from TRBV5-1 and TRBJ1-1, with D perhaps matching TRBD1 (6 bases). Germline CDR1 SGHRS, CDR2 YFSETQ. With 4 bases removed from V and 0 bases from J, the gap between germline ends came to 10 bases. The CDR3 totals 14 residues. Complete variable domain (other parts from reference TRBV5-1 and TRBJ1-1): KAGVTQTPRYLIKTRGQQVTLSCSPISGHRSVSWYQQTPGQGLQFLFEYFSETQRNKGNFPGRFSGRQFSNSRSEMNVSTLELGDSALYLCASSPTGLNTEAFFGQGTRLTVV.

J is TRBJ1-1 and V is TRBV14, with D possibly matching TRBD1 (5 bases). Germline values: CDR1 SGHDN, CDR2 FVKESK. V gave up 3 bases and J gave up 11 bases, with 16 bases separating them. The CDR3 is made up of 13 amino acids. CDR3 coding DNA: TGTGCCAGCAGCCAGGCGGGGTCCCGGGGGGCTTTCTTT. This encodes CASSQAGSRGAFF.

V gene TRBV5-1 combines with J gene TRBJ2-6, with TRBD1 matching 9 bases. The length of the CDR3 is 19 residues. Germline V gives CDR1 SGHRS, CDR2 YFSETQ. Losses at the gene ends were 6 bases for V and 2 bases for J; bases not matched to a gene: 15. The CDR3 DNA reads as TGCGCCAGCAAGCTCAGGACCGGGACAGGGAGTCCTGGGGCCAACGTCCTGACTTTC. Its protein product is CASKLRTGTGSPGANVLTF.

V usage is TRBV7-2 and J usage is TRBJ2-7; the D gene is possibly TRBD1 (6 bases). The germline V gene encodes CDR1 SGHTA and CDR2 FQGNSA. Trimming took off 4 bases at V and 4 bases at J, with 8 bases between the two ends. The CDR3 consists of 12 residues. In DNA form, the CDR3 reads TGTGCCAGCAGCTCGACAGGTTACGAGCAGTACTTC. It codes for CASSSTGYEQYF.

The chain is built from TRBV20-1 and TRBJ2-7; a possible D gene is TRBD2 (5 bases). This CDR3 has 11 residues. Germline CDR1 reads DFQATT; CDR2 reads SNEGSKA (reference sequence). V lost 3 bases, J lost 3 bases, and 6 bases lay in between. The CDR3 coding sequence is TGCAGTGCTAGGCGGGTCTACGAGCAGTACTTC. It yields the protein CSARRVYEQYF.